This T cell receptor beta chain was identified in a study of T cell responses to AZD1222 COVID-19 vaccine. Findings and limits, study-wide: Spike-specific TCR breadth and depth went up after people got two AZD1222 doses. Unmutated variant regions are reportedly targeted by nearly half of spike-specific TCRs. Donors, mostly white British, included more females; clonal diversity was possibly underestimated. Repertoires were sampled only after the peak T cell response.

The CDR3 extends over 14 amino acids. Germline V gives CDR1 ENHRY, CDR2 SYGVKD. The ends were cut back, 8 bases at V and 4 bases at J, with 15 bases in the middle. TCRdb's table, derived via immunoSEQ multiplex PCR, lists solely in-frame clones and lacks some. This sample carries 120,000 to 150,000 clones, 88% of them seen once, and the ten largest clones take 3% to 4%. About this clone itself: The antigen is not known.

This receptor was identified in an adult who received the AZD1222 COVID-19 vaccine. The sequences come from peripheral blood, collected 28 days after the second AZD1222 dose. This rearrangement joins TRBV10-3 to TRBJ2-1; a possible D gene is TRBD2 (6 bases). The CDR3 nucleotides read TGTGCCATCTCGGATAGCGGAGCATACAATGAGCAGTTCTTC. Its protein is CAISDSGAYNEQFF.